This T cell receptor (beta chain) was sequenced for a study of blood T cells in healthy people across ages. This clonotype was seen a handful of times. CDR3 length: 12 amino acids. The germline V and J ends were trimmed by 0 bases and 8 bases, with 10 bases remaining between them. The V gene's germline CDR1 is GTSNPN and CDR2 SVGIG (reference sequence). Combining a sample-barcoded 5' primer with a J-beta primer mix, a second PCR ran for 7 to 11 cycles. MiXCR, run by TCRdb on the 5' RACE reads, gives a single entry per CDR3 protein. The sample includes around 1,600,000 distinct CDR3 sequences, roughly 43% of them seen just once.

The chain links TRBV30 to TRBJ1-2; TRBD1 might be the D (6 bases). Material: blood. The source of this sequence is a woman between 18 and 30 years old in good health. The DNA for the CDR3 is TGTGCCTGGAGTGTTGGGGGGCACGGCTACACCTTC. This translates into CAWSVGGHGYTF.